This TCR beta chain was recovered during a study of blood T cell repertoires in COVID-19. Across the whole study: Sites in the United States, Italy and Spain provided acute and convalescent COVID-19 samples. PBMCs, B-cell-depleted T cells, or T cells provided the cDNA or gDNA that made up the material.

In the study's own analysis: Amplification of reference gene primers was used by the study to estimate nucleated cell counts. This table comes from immunoSEQ multiplex PCR, and its TCRdb copy is limited to in-frame clones, with some not included. That table gives V, J and clone size, and the DNA gave D and trimming. Of roughly 100,000 clones in the sample, 85% to 90% are singletons; the top ten hold 32%. Germline V gene data show CDR1 as MGHRA and CDR2 as YSYEKL. V lost 1 base and J lost 2; bases outside the gene matches: 1. The CDR3 loop spans 16 amino acids. This TCR was recovered from a woman at least 80 years old with acute or convalescent COVID-19. This sequence joins TRBV4-1 and TRBJ2-5, with TRBD2 matching 13 bases. The sequencing input was peripheral blood. CDR3 loop: CASSQGLAGGQETQYF. CDR3 DNA: TGCGCCAGCAGCCAAGGACTAGCGGGGGGACAAGAGACCCAGTACTTC.